This TCR beta chain was identified during a study of shared clonotypes between healthy human individuals. Profiled with immunoSEQ multiplex PCR; TCRdb holds only in-frame clones, not every one. The data contain 2 million to 2.5 million clones, under 95% of them singletons. CDR3 size: 15 residues. Germline V gene sequence: CDR1 SGHRS, CDR2 YFSETQ. V gave up 3 bases and J gave up 7 bases; unmatched junction bases: 10. This clone was counted between two and nine times. This TCR was recovered from a man younger than 35 in good health. Some clones in this sample may be carry-over from other donors' samples. This chain uses TRBV5-1 with TRBJ1-3, with 7 bases fitting TRBD1. Specimen: naive CD4+ T cells from PBMCs. Subset in this sample: CD45RA+ positively selected. The CDR3, as DNA: TGCGCCAGCAGCTCCGGGGACAGTGCCGGTAACACCATATATTTT. Translation: CASSSGDSAGNTIYF.